This TCR beta chain stems from a study of cytomegalovirus exposure and HLA in healthy donors. With 60 Vbeta and 13 Jbeta primers, the PCR was carried out. Repertoires were generated with immunoSEQ multiplex PCR, while TCRdb's copy carries only in-frame clones and drops some. The sample has about 200,000 clones, almost 85% seen once. This clone was observed a few times. Its matching antigen is unknown. Germline V lookup: CDR1 SGHAT, CDR2 FQNNGV. V was pared by 7 bases and J by 0 bases, with 13 bases between. The CDR3 length is 15 residues. Study outcomes and limitations: A later analysis found common viral pathogens apparently linked to several of the most significant clusters. Per a prior analysis, the majority of TCR beta V segments were productive roughly 87% or roughly 30% of the time.

At sampling all donors were nominally healthy, likely with unrecorded immune exposures. Sequencing was done on a sample of PBMCs. The chain combines TRBV11-2 with TRBJ2-1; D ambiguous. This TCR derives from a woman between 50 and 59 years old in good health and CMV-seronegative. The CDR3 bases are TGTGCCAGCACCCCTCCCCAGGTCTCCTACAATGAGCAGTTCTTC. Translating it yields CASTPPQVSYNEQFF.